A selection of T cell receptor beta chains follows, all from one sample in a study of blood T cell repertoires in COVID-19. Measured with immunoSEQ multiplex PCR; TCRdb has only the in-frame clones, and not every one. This table holds 110,000 to 150,000 clones, around 77% found once. What was sequenced was peripheral blood. The receptors come from a man aged 45-65 years with active or convalescent COVID-19. The CDR3 runs from the conserved cysteine through the conserved F or W. A D gene is named only where the DNA matches it firmly. For some rows the clone size is stated as once, few or many, or as a class when expanded; others skip it.

D gene	V gene	clone size	J gene	CDR3 protein	CDR3 DNA
TRBD2	TRBV11-2	.	TRBJ2-7	CASSLAGGPREQYF	TGTGCCAGCAGCTTAGCGGGAGGGCCTAGAGAGCAGTACTTC
TRBD2	TRBV6-6	.	TRBJ2-7	CASSNLRTSGSYEQYF	TGTGCCAGCAGTAACCTCCGGACTAGCGGGAGCTACGAGCAGTACTTC
.	TRBV7-2	.	TRBJ1-5	CASSLGLAGLPQPQHF	TGTGCCAGCAGCTTAGGCTTAGCAGGGTTGCCTCAGCCCCAGCATTTT
.	TRBV9	.	TRBJ2-1	CASSPRPSAKTYNEQFF	TGTGCCAGCAGCCCCCGGCCTAGCGCCAAAACCTACAATGAGCAGTTCTTC
TRBD1	TRBV5-1	.	TRBJ1-4	CASSIRQGPDEKLFF	TGCGCCAGCAGCATAAGACAGGGGCCCGATGAAAAACTGTTTTTT
.	TRBV28	.	TRBJ2-2	CASRYRRTGELFF	TGTGCCAGCAGGTACAGACGAACCGGGGAGCTGTTTTTT
.	TRBV6-5	.	TRBJ1-5	CASESNSNQPQHF	TGTGCCAGTGAGTCCAATAGCAATCAGCCCCAGCATTTT
.	TRBV9	.	TRBJ1-2	CASSVRGQAVGYTF	TGTGCCAGCAGCGTACGAGGGCAGGCGGTCGGCTACACCTTC
.	TRBV28	.	TRBJ2-1	CASSLGGANYNEQFF	TGTGCCAGCAGTTTGGGGGGGGCGAACTACAATGAGCAGTTCTTC
.	TRBV28	.	TRBJ1-5	CATSPEVWQPQHF	TGTGCCACCTCGCCCGAGGTTTGGCAGCCCCAGCATTTT
.	TRBV6-6	.	TRBJ2-5	CASSYRGGETQYF	TGTGCCAGCAGTTACAGAGGAGGGGAGACCCAGTACTTC
TRBD2	TRBV6-2/TRBV6-3	.	TRBJ2-3	CASSRLALTSTDTQYF	TGTGCCAGCAGTCGACTAGCGCTTACTAGCACAGATACGCAGTATTTT
TRBD1	TRBV7-6	few	TRBJ2-7	CASSPSDRESYEQYF	TGTGCCAGCAGCCCCTCCGACAGGGAATCCTACGAGCAGTACTTC
TRBD1	TRBV27	.	TRBJ1-5	CASSSGTGIDSNQPQHF	TGTGCCAGCAGTTCCGGGACAGGGATTGATAGCAATCAGCCCCAGCATTTT
TRBD2	TRBV12-5	.	TRBJ2-7	CASGLPPTSGRYSYEQYF	TGTGCTAGTGGTTTGCCACCGACTAGCGGGAGGTACTCCTACGAGCAGTACTTC
TRBD2	TRBV7-3	.	TRBJ2-1	CASSLQYGIAGGPRNEQFF	TGTGCCAGCAGCTTACAGTATGGTATAGCGGGAGGGCCGCGTAATGAGCAGTTCTTC
TRBD1	TRBV12-5	few	TRBJ2-1	CASGLPGQGAYGEQFF	TGTGCTAGTGGTTTACCGGGACAGGGGGCTTATGGTGAGCAGTTCTTC
TRBD2	TRBV19	.	TRBJ2-1	CASKTGTSGSNEQFF	TGTGCCAGTAAGACCGGGACTAGCGGGAGTAATGAGCAGTTCTTC
TRBD1	TRBV30	few	TRBJ2-7	CAWQRQGRYEQYF	TGTGCCTGGCAGAGACAGGGGAGGTACGAGCAGTACTTC
TRBD1	TRBV18	few	TRBJ2-5	CASSQTGESGSETQYF	TGTGCCAGCTCACAGACAGGGGAATCTGGCTCAGAGACCCAGTACTTC
.	TRBV10-1	few	TRBJ1-5	CASLLGGQPQHF	TGCGCCAGCCTGCTAGGGGGTCAGCCCCAGCATTTT
.	TRBV6-5	.	TRBJ1-2	CASSYWRGYGYTF	TGTGCCAGCAGTTATTGGAGAGGCTATGGCTACACCTTC
TRBD2	TRBV9	.	TRBJ2-7	CASSVASGVLYEQYF	TGTGCCAGCAGCGTAGCCAGCGGGGTTCTCTACGAGCAGTACTTC
TRBD1	TRBV19	.	TRBJ2-5	CASSDDRGRETQYF	TGTGCCAGTAGTGATGACAGGGGGCGGGAGACCCAGTACTTC
.	TRBV19	.	TRBJ1-2	CASSMPGLNYGYTF	TGTGCCAGTAGTATGCCAGGACTTAACTATGGCTACACCTTC
TRBD1	TRBV11-1	.	TRBJ1-2	CASSSRDSSTYGYTF	TGTGCCAGCAGCTCCCGGGACAGCTCCACCTATGGCTACACCTTC
TRBD1	TRBV29-1	.	TRBJ1-6	CSVGTGGIGSPLHF	TGCAGCGTTGGGACAGGGGGGATTGGATCACCCCTCCACTTT
.	TRBV27	.	TRBJ2-1	CASSTNYNEQFF	TGTGCCAGCAGTACTAACTACAATGAGCAGTTCTTC
TRBD2	TRBV2	.	TRBJ2-1	CASSEFGETSGYNEQFF	TGTGCCAGCAGTGAGTTTGGAGAGACTAGCGGATACAATGAGCAGTTCTTC
.	TRBV12-3/TRBV12-4	.	TRBJ1-4	CASQWGLNEKLFF	TGTGCCAGCCAGTGGGGGCTCAATGAAAAACTGTTTTTT
.	TRBV6-1	once	TRBJ2-7	CASSETWSSYEQYF	TGTGCCAGCAGTGAGACCTGGAGCTCCTACGAGCAGTACTTC
TRBD2	TRBV7-6	.	TRBJ2-3	CASSFASGSFTDTQYF	TGTGCCAGCAGCTTTGCTAGCGGGAGTTTTACAGATACGCAGTATTTT
TRBD1	TRBV7-2	few	TRBJ1-2	CASSFTGAYGYTF	TGTGCCAGCAGCTTTACAGGGGCCTATGGCTACACCTTC
.	TRBV18	.	TRBJ1-4	CASSRRTATNEKLFF	TGTGCCAGCTCCCGGCGGACAGCAACTAATGAAAAACTGTTTTTT
TRBD1	TRBV28	.	TRBJ1-6	CASSRQGSPLHF	TGTGCCAGCAGCCGACAGGGGTCACCCCTCCACTTT